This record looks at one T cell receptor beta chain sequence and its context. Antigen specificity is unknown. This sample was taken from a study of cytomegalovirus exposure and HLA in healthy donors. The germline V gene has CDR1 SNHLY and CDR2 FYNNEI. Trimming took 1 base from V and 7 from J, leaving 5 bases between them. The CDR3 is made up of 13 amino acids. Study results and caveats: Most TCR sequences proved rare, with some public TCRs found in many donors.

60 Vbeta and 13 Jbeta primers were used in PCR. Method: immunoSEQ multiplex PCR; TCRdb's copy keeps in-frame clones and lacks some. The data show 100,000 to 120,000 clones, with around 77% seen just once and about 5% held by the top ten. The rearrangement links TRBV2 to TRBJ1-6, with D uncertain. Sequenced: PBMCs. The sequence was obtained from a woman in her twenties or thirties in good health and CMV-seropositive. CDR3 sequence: CASSEESNSPLHF. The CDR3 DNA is TGTGCCAGCAGTGAAGAAAGCAATTCACCCCTCCACTTT. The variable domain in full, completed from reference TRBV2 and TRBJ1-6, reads EPEVTQTPSHQVTQMGQEVILRCVPISNHLYFYWYRQILGQKVEFLVSFYNNEISEKSEIFDDQFSVERPDGSNFTLKIRSTKLEDSAMYFCASSEESNSPLHFGNGTRLTVT.